These T cell receptor beta chains were read from a single sample in a study of radiotherapy plus CTLA-4 blockade in lung cancer. The method was immunoSEQ multiplex PCR; TCRdb's version includes in-frame clones alone and lacks a portion of them. The table shows roughly 78,000 clones, with approximately 78% occurring only once. Sequenced here: peripheral blood, sampled from a patient treated with radiotherapy plus ipilimumab. The receptors come from a human donor with non-small cell lung cancer who had a complete response to radiotherapy plus ipilimumab. Both conserved end residues are part of each CDR3. D genes are given only for firm matches. Some rows have no size entry. The others give once, few or many, or a class for an expanded clone.

>NA|NA|TRBJ1-1|TRBV25-1|13
CASSERVKAEAFF
TGTGCCAGCAGTGAAAGGGTAAAGGCTGAAGCTTTCTTT
>NA|NA|TRBJ2-7|TRBV7-8|12
CASSTQGFVDYF
TGTGCCAGCAGCACCCAGGGGTTCGTCGACTACTTC
>NA|NA|TRBJ1-1|TRBV11-3|14
CASSLEGGITEAFF
TGTGCCAGCAGCCTCGAGGGTGGGATCACTGAAGCTTTCTTT
>NA|NA|TRBJ1-5|TRBV6-6|16
CASSFGGLYSNQPQHF
TGTGCCAGCAGTTTTGGAGGGTTGTATAGCAATCAGCCCCAGCATTTT
>NA|NA|TRBJ2-3|TRBV9|14
CASSAAERGDTQYF
TGTGCCAGCAGCGCCGCCGAAAGAGGAGATACGCAGTATTTT
>NA|NA|TRBJ1-2|TRBV19|14
CASTNPGGNYGYTF
TGTGCCAGTACCAACCCAGGCGGAAACTATGGCTACACCTTC
>TRBD1|NA|TRBJ1-2|TRBV6-5|15
CASRPRQGAGYGYTF
TGTGCCAGCAGACCCAGACAGGGGGCTGGCTATGGCTACACCTTC
>TRBD1|few|TRBJ1-2|TRBV30|18
CAWRKGQGTMKTNYGYTF
TGTGCCTGGAGGAAAGGACAGGGCACGATGAAGACTAACTATGGCTACACCTTC
>NA|NA|TRBJ2-3|TRBV9|14
CASSEGTFSRSQYF
TGTGCCAGCAGCGAAGGGACTTTTTCGCGCTCGCAGTATTTT
>NA|NA|TRBJ1-1|TRBV6-5|15
CASSYSTPSNTEAFF
TGTGCCAGCAGTTACTCGACACCCAGCAACACTGAAGCTTTCTTT
>NA|NA|TRBJ2-2|TRBV7-2|16
CASSLAPGQGGGELFF
TGTGCCAGCAGCTTAGCGCCTGGGCAGGGCGGCGGGGAGCTGTTTTTT
>TRBD2|NA|TRBJ2-3|TRBV11-3|16
CASSLVGTTHKGTQYF
TGTGCCAGCAGCTTAGTAGGGACTACCCATAAGGGGACGCAGTATTTT
>NA|NA|TRBJ2-1|TRBV25-1|11
CASSDYNEQFF
TGTGCCAGCAGTGACTACAATGAGCAGTTCTTC
>NA|NA|TRBJ1-5|TRBV7-9|14
CATGGAGGNQPQHF
TGTGCCACCGGAGGCGCCGGGGGCAATCAGCCCCAGCATTTT
>NA|NA|TRBJ1-1|TRBV6-4|15
CASSASGLGNTEAFF
TGTGCCAGCAGTGCCAGCGGCCTGGGGAACACTGAAGCTTTCTTT
>NA|NA|TRBJ1-2|TRBV30|14
CAWNIWGYAYGYTF
TGTGCCTGGAATATCTGGGGATACGCCTATGGCTACACCTTC
>TRBD1|NA|TRBJ2-2|TRBV30|13
CAWSVQGTGELFF
TGTGCCTGGAGTGTACAGGGGACCGGGGAGCTGTTTTTT
>NA|NA|TRBJ1-5|TRBV27|14
CASQGWGGNQPQHF
TGTGCCAGCCAAGGGTGGGGCGGCAATCAGCCCCAGCATTTT
>NA|NA|TRBJ2-7|TRBV18|13
CASSPEQTYEQYF
TGTGCCAGCTCACCAGAGCAGACCTACGAGCAGTACTTC
>NA|NA|TRBJ2-5|TRBV27|14
CASSPYWEQETQYF
TGTGCCAGCAGTCCGTACTGGGAACAAGAGACCCAGTACTTC
>NA|NA|TRBJ2-7|TRBV7-9|14
CASSLDGNSYEQYF
TGTGCCAGCAGCTTAGATGGGAACTCCTACGAGCAGTACTTC
>NA|NA|TRBJ2-1|TRBV14|12
CASSQDRFGQFF
TGTGCCAGCAGCCAAGATCGGTTTGGGCAGTTCTTC
>NA|NA|TRBJ2-5|TRBV15|13
CATSRDPQETQYF
TGTGCCACCAGCAGGGATCCCCAAGAGACCCAGTACTTC
>NA|NA|TRBJ1-5|TRBV7-2|13
CASRYGAGQPQHF
TGTGCCAGCAGGTATGGGGCAGGTCAGCCCCAGCATTTT
>NA|once|TRBJ2-3|TRBV5-4|16
CASSLASGGSTDTQYF
TGTGCCAGCAGCTTGGCCTCTGGGGGTAGCACAGATACGCAGTATTTT
>TRBD1|NA|TRBJ2-2|TRBV4-1|15
CASSPRGLGTGELFF
TGCGCCAGCAGCCCCAGGGGGCTGGGGACCGGGGAGCTGTTTTTT
>NA|NA|TRBJ1-1|TRBV10-1|14
CASAKDSDITEAFF
TGCGCCAGTGCTAAGGACAGCGACATCACTGAAGCTTTCTTT
>NA|NA|TRBJ1-5|TRBV6-1|15
CASRGTNRSNQPQHF
TGTGCCAGCAGGGGGACGAACAGGAGCAATCAGCCCCAGCATTTT
>NA|once|TRBJ1-1|TRBV7-2|15
CASSSVGGMNTEAFF
TGTGCCAGCAGCTCAGTGGGCGGAATGAACACTGAAGCTTTCTTT
>TRBD1|NA|TRBJ2-7|TRBV7-9|15
CASSLPTGGSYEQYF
TGTGCCAGCAGCTTGCCAACAGGGGGGAGCTACGAGCAGTACTTC
>TRBD1|NA|TRBJ1-2|TRBV5-1|16
CASRPGTGGLGGGYTF
TGCGCCAGCAGGCCTGGGACAGGGGGCCTCGGGGGTGGCTACACCTTC
>NA|NA|TRBJ1-2|TRBV6-5|12
CASSYPNYGYTF
TGTGCCAGCAGTTACCCAAACTATGGCTACACCTTC
>NA|NA|TRBJ2-2|TRBV27|16
CASRPLGGPNTGELFF
TGTGCCAGCAGACCGTTAGGGGGGCCGAACACCGGGGAGCTGTTTTTT
>NA|NA|TRBJ1-2|TRBV18|18
CASSPTQPNPIFSDGCTF
TGTGCCAGCTCACCGACCCAACCCAACCCCATCTTCTCCGATGGCTGCACCTTC
>NA|NA|TRBJ2-1|TRBV9|14
CASSYRDLWNEQFF
TGTGCCAGCAGCTACCGGGACTTGTGGAATGAGCAGTTCTTC
>TRBD1|NA|TRBJ2-5|TRBV15|17
CATSREGGPGGGETQYF
TGTGCCACCAGCAGAGAGGGCGGCCCAGGGGGCGGGGAGACCCAGTACTTC
>NA|NA|TRBJ2-1|TRBV11-2|15
CASSFGQEFYNEQFF
TGTGCCAGCAGCTTTGGGCAGGAGTTCTACAATGAGCAGTTCTTC
>NA|NA|TRBJ1-4|TRBV21-1|14
CASSPGHRSPKLFF
TGTGCCAGCAGCCCTGGACATAGGTCGCCAAAACTGTTTTTT
>TRBD1|NA|TRBJ2-2|TRBV7-2|18
CASSFSGTGGADTGELFF
TGTGCCAGCAGCTTCTCCGGGACAGGGGGCGCGGACACCGGGGAGCTGTTTTTT
>NA|NA|TRBJ2-7|TRBV10-1|14
CASSESSRSYEQYF
TGCGCCAGCAGTGAGTCTAGTCGCTCCTACGAGCAGTACTTC
>NA|NA|TRBJ1-1|TRBV5-4|12
CASSLRNTEAFF
TGTGCCAGCAGCCTTAGGAACACTGAAGCTTTCTTT
>NA|NA|TRBJ2-5|TRBV6-5|14
CASSYSEFLETQYF
TGTGCCAGCAGTTACTCGGAGTTCCTTGAGACCCAGTACTTC
>TRBD1|NA|TRBJ1-4|TRBV30|13
CAWSEGAGEKLFF
TGTGCCTGGAGTGAGGGGGCGGGTGAAAAACTGTTTTTT
>NA|NA|TRBJ2-1|TRBV6-4|16
CASSDSTGRYNSEQFF
TGTGCCAGCAGTGACTCAACAGGTCGTTACAATAGTGAGCAGTTCTTC
>NA|NA|TRBJ1-1|TRBV9|14
CASAQTSMNTEAFF
TGTGCCAGCGCCCAAACCAGTATGAACACTGAAGCTTTCTTT
>NA|few|TRBJ2-2|TRBV7-8|21
CASSSRDFLALSSFGTGELFF
TGTGCCAGCAGCTCCCGCGACTTTCTAGCGCTTTCTTCCTTCGGCACCGGGGAGCTGTTTTTT
>NA|NA|TRBJ2-1|TRBV28|11
CASKFYNEQFF
TGTGCCAGCAAATTTTACAATGAGCAGTTCTTC
>NA|NA|TRBJ1-4|TRBV5-1|15
CASSLSGRLGEKLFF
TGCGCCAGCAGCTTGTCAGGGCGCTTGGGTGAAAAACTGTTTTTT
>TRBD1|NA|TRBJ2-7|TRBV2|13
CAGDRGPVYEQYF
TGTGCCGGGGACAGGGGGCCCGTCTACGAGCAGTACTTC
>NA|NA|TRBJ2-7|TRBV30|13
CAWSTKQGYEQYF
TGTGCCTGGAGTACAAAACAGGGCTACGAGCAGTACTTC
>NA|NA|TRBJ1-5|TRBV2|13
CASRDYSNQPQHF
TGTGCCAGCAGGGACTATAGCAATCAGCCCCAGCATTTT
>NA|NA|TRBJ2-3|TRBV12-5|14
CASGHLGLGDTQYF
TGTGCTAGTGGACACTTGGGATTGGGAGATACGCAGTATTTT